This T cell receptor beta chain derives from a study of T-cell memory formation after mild COVID-19. Study-level results: The pre-infection memory compartment contained some responding clones, suggesting cross-reactive memory joined. Clones shrinking between day 15 and 85 showed a balanced CD4/CD8 split, and those that grew later tilted toward CD4+. CD4+ contracting clones were found mainly in CM and EM, and CD8+ ones in EMRA.

A note on this clonotype: Its antigen is not identified.

TCRdb re-called the 5' RACE reads through MiXCR, storing one row per CDR3 protein. The sample has roughly 310,000 distinct CDR3 sequences; more than 15% are singletons. The CDR3 has 17 amino acids. Unmatched junction bases numbered 7, after V lost 0 bases and J lost 4 bases. CDR1 MDHEN and CDR2 SYDVKM come from the germline V gene. This receptor was taken from a man aged 18 to 29 who had mild COVID-19 (a few samples of this study predate the infection). Cell type and time point are not known. Sequenced: PBMCs or a T cell subset sorted from them (not recorded which). The rearrangement joins TRBV28 to TRBJ1-1; 11 bases agree with TRBD1. The CDR3 loop is CASSLWGQGELATEAFF. DNA for the CDR3: TGTGCCAGCAGTTTATGGGGACAGGGGGAACTGGCCACTGAAGCTTTCTTT.